This TCR beta chain was obtained from a study of cytomegalovirus exposure and HLA in healthy donors. Notes on the study in general: CMV serostatus was the sole immune exposure data available.

The PCR was carried out with 60 Vbeta primers and 13 Jbeta primers. This table comes from immunoSEQ multiplex PCR, and its TCRdb copy is limited to in-frame clones, with some not included. The table records approximately 110,000 clones, 76% of them present only once. For this clone: Its matching antigen is unknown.

Trimming shortened V by 5 bases and J by 0 bases, and 11 bases separated the two germline ends. The CDR3 extends over 15 amino acids. Germline V gene data show CDR1 as SGHTA and CDR2 as FQGNSA. The sample was PBMCs. This clonotype originated in a man aged 45-65 years in good health and CMV-seronegative. The chain has TRBV7-2 and TRBJ2-1; no clear D gene. CDR3 nucleotides: TGTGCCAGCAGCGTGGTGGTCGGCTCCTACAATGAGCAGTTCTTC. Its protein product is CASSVVVGSYNEQFF. Supplemented by reference TRBV7-2 and TRBJ2-1, the full variable domain reads GAGVSQSPSNKVTEKGKDVELRCDPISGHTALYWYRQSLGQGLEFLIYFQGNSAPDKSGLPSDRFSAERTGGSVSTLTIQRTQQEDSAVYLCASSVVVGSYNEQFFGPGTRLTVL.